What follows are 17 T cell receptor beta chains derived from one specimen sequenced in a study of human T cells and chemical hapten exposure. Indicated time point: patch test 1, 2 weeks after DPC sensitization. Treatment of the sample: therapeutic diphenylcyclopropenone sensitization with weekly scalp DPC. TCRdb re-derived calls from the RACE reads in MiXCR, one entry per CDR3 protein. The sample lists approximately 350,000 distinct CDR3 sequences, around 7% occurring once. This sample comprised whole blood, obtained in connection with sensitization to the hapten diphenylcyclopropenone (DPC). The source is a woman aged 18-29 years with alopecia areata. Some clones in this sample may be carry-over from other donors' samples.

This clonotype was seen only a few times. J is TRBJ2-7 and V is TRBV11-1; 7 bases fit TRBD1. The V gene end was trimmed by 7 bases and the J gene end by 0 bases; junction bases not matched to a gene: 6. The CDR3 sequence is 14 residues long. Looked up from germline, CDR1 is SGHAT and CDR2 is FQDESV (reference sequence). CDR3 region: CASTLQGISYEQYF. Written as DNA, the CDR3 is TGTGCCAGCACCCTACAGGGGATCTCCTACGAGCAGTACTTC.

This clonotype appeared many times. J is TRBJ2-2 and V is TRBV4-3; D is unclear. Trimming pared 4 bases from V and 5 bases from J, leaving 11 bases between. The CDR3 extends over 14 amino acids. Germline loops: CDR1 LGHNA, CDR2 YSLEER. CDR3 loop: CASSLDSATGELFF. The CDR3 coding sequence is TGCGCCAGCAGCCTAGACTCGGCTACCGGGGAGCTGTTTTTT.

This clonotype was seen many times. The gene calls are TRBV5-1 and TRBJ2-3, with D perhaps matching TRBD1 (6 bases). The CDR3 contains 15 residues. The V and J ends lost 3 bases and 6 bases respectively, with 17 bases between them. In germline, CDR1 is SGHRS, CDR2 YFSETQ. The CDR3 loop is CASSSAGADRDTQYF. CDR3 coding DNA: TGCGCCAGCAGCTCGGCGGGCGCTGACAGGGATACGCAGTATTTT.

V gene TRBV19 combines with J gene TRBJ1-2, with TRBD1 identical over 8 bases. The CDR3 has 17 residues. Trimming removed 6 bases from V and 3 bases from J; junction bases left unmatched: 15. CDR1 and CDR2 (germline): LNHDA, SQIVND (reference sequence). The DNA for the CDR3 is TGTGCCAGTAGCCCCTTCGGACAGGGAGGATTGGACTATGGCTACACCTTC. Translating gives CASSPFGQGGLDYGYTF.

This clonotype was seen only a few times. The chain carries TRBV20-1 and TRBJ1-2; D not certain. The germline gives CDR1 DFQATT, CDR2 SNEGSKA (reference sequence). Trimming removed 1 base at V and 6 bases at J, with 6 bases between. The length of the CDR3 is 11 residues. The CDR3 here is CSARGGNGYTF. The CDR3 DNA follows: TGCAGTGCTAGAGGAGGGAATGGCTACACCTTC.

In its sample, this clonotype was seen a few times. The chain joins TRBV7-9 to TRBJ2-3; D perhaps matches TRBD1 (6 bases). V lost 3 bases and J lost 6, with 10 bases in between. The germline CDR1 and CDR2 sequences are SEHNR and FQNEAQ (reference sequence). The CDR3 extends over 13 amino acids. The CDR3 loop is CASSFLQGDTQYF. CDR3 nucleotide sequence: TGTGCCAGCAGCTTTCTTCAGGGGGATACGCAGTATTTT.

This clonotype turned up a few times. The CDR3 spells CSARDWGLSNQPQHF. The CDR3 coding sequence is TGCAGTGCTAGAGATTGGGGACTCAGCAATCAGCCCCAGCATTTT. The genes are TRBV20-1 and TRBJ1-5; tentative D call: TRBD1 (5 bases). The V end lost 0 bases, the J end lost 1 base, and 10 bases lay between the germline ends. The germline CDR1 and CDR2 sequences are DFQATT and SNEGSKA (reference sequence). There are 15 residues in the CDR3.

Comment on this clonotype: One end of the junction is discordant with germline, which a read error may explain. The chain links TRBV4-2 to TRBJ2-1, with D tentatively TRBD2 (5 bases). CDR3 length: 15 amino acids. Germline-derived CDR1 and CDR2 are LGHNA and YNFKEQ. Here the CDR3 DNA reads TGTGCCAGCAGCCAAGAAATGGACTTTCTGAATGAGCGGTTCTTC. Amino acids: CASSQEMDFLNERFF.

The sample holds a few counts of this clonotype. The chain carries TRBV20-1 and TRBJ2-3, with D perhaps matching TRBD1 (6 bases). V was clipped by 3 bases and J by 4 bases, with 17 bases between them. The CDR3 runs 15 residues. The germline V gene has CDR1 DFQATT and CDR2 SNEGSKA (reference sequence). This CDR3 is CSARDMDRRSDTQYF. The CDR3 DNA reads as TGCAGTGCTAGGGATATGGACAGAAGGTCAGATACGCAGTATTTT.

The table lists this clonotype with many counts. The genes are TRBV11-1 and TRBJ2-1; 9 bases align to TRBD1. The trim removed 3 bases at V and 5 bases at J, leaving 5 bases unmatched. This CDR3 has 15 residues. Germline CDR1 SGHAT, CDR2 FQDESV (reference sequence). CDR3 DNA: TGTGCCAGCAGCTTGGCCGGGACAGGGAACAATGAGCAGTTCTTC. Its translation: CASSLAGTGNNEQFF. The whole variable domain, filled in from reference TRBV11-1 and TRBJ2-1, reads EAEVAQSPRYKITEKSQAVAFWCDPISGHATLYWYRQILGQGPELLVQFQDESVVDDSQLPKDRFSAERLKGVDSTLKIQPAELGDSAMYLCASSLAGTGNNEQFFGPGTRLTVL.

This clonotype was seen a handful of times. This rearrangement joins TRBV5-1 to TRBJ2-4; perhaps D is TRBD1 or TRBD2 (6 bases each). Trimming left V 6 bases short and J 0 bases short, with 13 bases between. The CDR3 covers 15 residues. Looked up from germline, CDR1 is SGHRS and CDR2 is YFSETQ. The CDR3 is CASMGGQGAKNIQYF. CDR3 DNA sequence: TGCGCCAGCATGGGGGGCCAGGGAGCCAAAAACATTCAGTACTTC.

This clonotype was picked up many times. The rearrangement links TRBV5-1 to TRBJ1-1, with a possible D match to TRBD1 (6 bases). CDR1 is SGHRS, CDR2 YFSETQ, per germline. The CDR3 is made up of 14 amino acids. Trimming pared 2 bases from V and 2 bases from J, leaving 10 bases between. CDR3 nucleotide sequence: TGCGCCAGCAGCTTAACAGGGACCAACACTGAAGCTTTCTTT. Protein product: CASSLTGTNTEAFF.

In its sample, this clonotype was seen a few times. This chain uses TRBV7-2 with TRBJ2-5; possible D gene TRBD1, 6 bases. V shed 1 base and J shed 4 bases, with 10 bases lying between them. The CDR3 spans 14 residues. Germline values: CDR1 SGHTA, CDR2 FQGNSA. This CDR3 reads CASSLVGARETQYF. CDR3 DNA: TGTGCCAGCAGCTTAGTGGGGGCGCGAGAGACCCAGTACTTC.

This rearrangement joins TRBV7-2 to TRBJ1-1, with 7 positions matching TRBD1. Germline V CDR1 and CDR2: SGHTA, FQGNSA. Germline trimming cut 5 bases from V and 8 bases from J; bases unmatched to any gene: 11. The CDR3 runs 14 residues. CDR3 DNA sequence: TGTGCCAGCAGCCCCGGGACAGTTAACCCCGAAGCTTTCTTT. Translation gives CASSPGTVNPEAFF.

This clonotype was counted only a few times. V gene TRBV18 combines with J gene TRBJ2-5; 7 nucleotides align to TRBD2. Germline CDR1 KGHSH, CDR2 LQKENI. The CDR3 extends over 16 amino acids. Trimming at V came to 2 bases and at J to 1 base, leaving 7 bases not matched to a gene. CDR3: CASSPMTSPRQETQYF. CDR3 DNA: TGTGCCAGCTCACCAATGACTAGCCCACGCCAAGAGACCCAGTACTTC.

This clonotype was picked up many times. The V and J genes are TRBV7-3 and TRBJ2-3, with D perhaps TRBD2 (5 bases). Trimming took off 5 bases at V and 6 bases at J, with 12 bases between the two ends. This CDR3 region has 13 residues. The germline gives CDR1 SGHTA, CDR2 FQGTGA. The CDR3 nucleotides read TGTGCCAGCAGCCCGGAGGAGGCGGATACGCAGTATTTT. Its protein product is CASSPEEADTQYF.

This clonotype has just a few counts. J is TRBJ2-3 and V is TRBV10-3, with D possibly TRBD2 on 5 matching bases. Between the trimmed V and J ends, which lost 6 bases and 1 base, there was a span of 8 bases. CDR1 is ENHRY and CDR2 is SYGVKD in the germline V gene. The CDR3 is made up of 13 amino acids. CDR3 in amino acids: CAISSGGTDTQYF. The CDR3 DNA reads TGTGCCATCAGCTCCGGGGGCACAGATACGCAGTATTTT.